The rows below give T cell receptor beta chains drawn from one sample of a study of CD8+CD57+ T cells in acquired aplastic anemia. TCRdb re-derived calls from the reads in MiXCR, one entry per CDR3 protein. The data show about 40,000 distinct CDR3 sequences, approximately 57% seen once. The sample consisted of sorted CD4+, CD8+, or CD8+CD57+ T cells (not recorded which) from PBMCs. These receptors came from a human donor with aplastic anemia. Each CDR3 is given with its conserved first and last residue. Each record gives: J gene, D gene, V gene, clone size, CDR3 protein, CDR3 DNA. The D gene is left open where the match is weak. Clone size is shown for a subset of rows, as once, few, many or a class of expanded clone.

TRBJ1-6	NA	TRBV19	NA	CASSRTLGYNSPLHF	TGTGCCAGTAGTAGAACCCTCGGCTATAATTCACCCCTCCACTTT
TRBJ1-3	NA	TRBV7-2	NA	CASSLQGSINTIYF	TGTGCCAGCAGCCTTCAGGGGAGTATAAACACCATATATTTT
TRBJ1-1	TRBD1	TRBV10-2	NA	CAIRDRGLINTEAFF	TGTGCCATCAGGGACAGGGGGCTAATCAACACTGAAGCTTTCTTT
TRBJ2-1	TRBD2	TRBV24-1	NA	CATSGRESSYNEQFF	TGTGCCACCAGTGGGCGGGAGAGCTCCTACAATGAGCAGTTCTTC
TRBJ2-7	NA	TRBV2	NA	CASKGDGTYEQYF	TGTGCCAGCAAAGGGGACGGTACCTACGAGCAGTACTTC
TRBJ1-1	TRBD1	TRBV27	NA	CASRADRGPNTEAFF	TGTGCCAGCAGGGCCGACAGGGGGCCGAACACTGAAGCTTTCTTT
TRBJ2-3	NA	TRBV6-2/TRBV6-3	many	CASSYGRASTDTQYF	TGTGCCAGCAGTTACGGCAGGGCTAGCACAGATACGCAGTATTTT
TRBJ2-7	NA	TRBV20-1	NA	CSARVGRGYEQYF	TGCAGTGCTAGAGTGGGCAGGGGCTACGAGCAGTACTTC
TRBJ2-6	TRBD2	TRBV11-2	NA	CASSLGGTRSGANVLTF	TGTGCCAGCAGCTTAGGGGGGACTAGATCTGGGGCCAACGTCCTGACTTTC
TRBJ2-5	NA	TRBV2	NA	CASSDPRGHEETQYF	TGTGCCAGCAGTGACCCGAGAGGGCACGAAGAGACCCAGTACTTC
TRBJ1-2	NA	TRBV19	NA	CASSALREANYGYTF	TGTGCCAGTAGTGCTCTCAGGGAAGCTAACTATGGCTACACCTTC
TRBJ2-5	NA	TRBV15	many	CATSSARGRETQYF	TGTGCCACCAGCAGCGCCAGGGGGAGGGAGACCCAGTACTTC
TRBJ2-5	TRBD1	TRBV2	NA	CASSAMQGAWGETQYF	TGTGCCAGCAGTGCTATGCAGGGGGCCTGGGGGGAGACCCAGTACTTC
TRBJ2-7	NA	TRBV12-3/TRBV12-4	NA	CASTPGLEGEQHF	TGTGCCAGCACCCCCGGGCTAGAGGGCGAGCAGCACTTC
TRBJ2-7	NA	TRBV28	many	CASSIRGVTLSEQYF	TGTGCCAGCAGTATAAGGGGAGTTACGTTGTCCGAGCAGTACTTC
TRBJ1-2	TRBD1	TRBV20-1	NA	CSALEQGMDGYTF	TGCAGTGCTCTCGAACAGGGGATGGATGGCTACACCTTC
TRBJ2-7	TRBD1	TRBV29-1	NA	CSAGRGMGTGEHEQYF	TGCAGCGCCGGACGGGGTATGGGTACAGGGGAGCACGAGCAGTACTTC
TRBJ2-5	NA	TRBV10-3	NA	CAISEAQRETQYF	TGTGCCATCAGTGAAGCTCAAAGGGAGACCCAGTACTTC
TRBJ1-5	NA	TRBV12-3/TRBV12-4	NA	CASSFWGVNLRNQPQHF	TGTGCCAGCAGTTTCTGGGGAGTGAACCTTCGCAATCAGCCCCAGCATTTT
TRBJ2-7	TRBD1	TRBV15	NA	CATSTGQRVYEQYF	TGTGCCACCAGTACGGGACAGCGAGTCTACGAGCAGTACTTC
TRBJ2-2	NA	TRBV12-3/TRBV12-4	many	CASSPDTGELFF	TGTGCCAGCAGTCCCGACACCGGGGAGCTGTTTTTT
TRBJ2-2	NA	TRBV2	NA	CASSEMHSTGELFF	TGTGCCAGCAGTGAAATGCATTCCACCGGGGAGCTGTTTTTT
TRBJ1-3	NA	TRBV2	once	CASRRNRVGNTIYF	TGTGCCAGCAGGAGGAACAGGGTTGGAAACACCATATATTTT
TRBJ2-5	NA	TRBV13	many	CASSFGGHQETQYF	TGTGCCAGCAGCTTTGGAGGGCACCAAGAGACCCAGTACTTC
TRBJ2-3	NA	TRBV13	many	CASSSSTDTQYF	TGTGCCAGCAGCTCTAGCACAGATACGCAGTATTTT
TRBJ2-1	NA	TRBV10-2	NA	CASRDPYNEQFF	TGCGCCAGCAGGGACCCCTACAATGAGCAGTTCTTC
TRBJ2-1	TRBD2	TRBV29-1	NA	CSVDRGEEQFF	TGCAGCGTTGACCGGGGGGAAGAGCAGTTCTTC
TRBJ2-2	NA	TRBV10-3	NA	CAISESGQNTGELFF	TGTGCCATCAGTGAGTCGGGGCAGAACACCGGGGAGCTGTTTTTT
TRBJ1-1	NA	TRBV7-6	NA	CASSLGQSTEAFF	TGTGCCAGCAGCTTAGGACAAAGCACTGAAGCTTTCTTT
TRBJ2-1	NA	TRBV7-6	NA	CASSQYDNEQFF	TGTGCCAGCAGCCAATACGACAATGAGCAGTTCTTC
TRBJ2-3	NA	TRBV25-1	NA	CASSLVQGSTDTQYF	TGTGCCAGCAGCTTAGTGCAGGGGAGCACAGATACGCAGTATTTT
TRBJ2-5	TRBD1	TRBV19	NA	CASTIVWDRQETQYF	TGTGCCAGTACCATCGTCTGGGACAGACAAGAGACCCAGTACTTC
TRBJ2-1	NA	TRBV25-1	once	CASSLAPGALRDEQFF	TGTGCCAGCAGCTTAGCACCTGGAGCATTAAGGGATGAGCAGTTCTTC
TRBJ1-6	NA	TRBV2	NA	CASSDLGGNSPLHF	TGTGCCAGCAGTGATCTGGGGGGTAATTCACCCCTCCACTTT